Presented here are 21 T cell receptor beta chains from one specimen sequenced in a study of T-cell memory formation after mild COVID-19. TCRdb reprocessed the 5' RACE reads via MiXCR and lists one record per CDR3 protein. The sample holds hundreds of thousands of distinct CDR3 sequences, less than 20% seen once. Sample: PBMCs or a T cell subset sorted from them (not recorded which). The receptors were gathered from a man between 18 and 35 years old who had mild COVID-19 (a few samples of this study predate the infection). Cell type and time point are not known.

This clonotype was seen more than once but under ten times. The chain has TRBV7-3 and TRBJ2-3, with no clear D. This CDR3 contains 16 residues. CDR1 is SGHTA and CDR2 is FQGTGA in the germline V gene. V was clipped by 0 bases and J by 0 bases, with 10 bases between them. The CDR3 is CASSLTGISSTDTQYF. CDR3 nucleotide sequence: TGTGCCAGCAGCTTAACGGGGATATCTAGCACAGATACGCAGTATTTT.

V gene TRBV5-1 combines with J gene TRBJ1-6; 10 positions agree with TRBD1. With V trimmed by 4 bases and J by 7 bases, 2 bases remained unmatched. This CDR3 has 14 residues. CDR1 and CDR2 (germline): SGHRS, YFSETQ. DNA for the CDR3: TGCGCCAGCAGCGGGGACAGGGGCAATTCACCCCTCCACTTT. Its protein is CASSGDRGNSPLHF.

CDR3 nucleotide sequence: TGCAGCGGCTCCGAAGGGCCCCAGCATTTT. Its translation: CSGSEGPQHF. The chain employs TRBV29-1 and TRBJ1-5; D is unresolved. V was pared by 7 bases and J by 9 bases, with 10 bases between. Germline loops: CDR1 SQVTM, CDR2 ANQGSEA. CDR3 size: 10 residues. The full variable domain, rest sourced from reference TRBV29-1 and TRBJ1-5, is SAVISQKPSRDICQRGTSLTIQCQVDSQVTMMFWYRQQPGQSLTLIATANQGSEATYESGFVIDKFPISRPNLTFSTLTVSNMSPEDSSIYLCSGSEGPQHFGDGTRLSIL.

This clonotype was observed a handful of times. The CDR3 DNA is TGCGCCAGCAGCCTGTCTTTGGAGGATACGCAGTATTTT. Translation gives CASSLSLEDTQYF. This sequence joins TRBV5-1 and TRBJ2-3; D is ambiguous. Germline V lookup: CDR1 SGHRS, CDR2 YFSETQ. V was trimmed by 4 bases and J by 6 bases, leaving 12 bases between them. The CDR3 covers 13 residues.

J is TRBJ1-2 and V is TRBV6-2 or TRBV6-3; possible D gene TRBD1, 6 bases. V was trimmed by 0 bases and J by 8 bases, leaving 13 bases between them. Germline V lookup: CDR1 MNHEY, CDR2 SVGEGT. The CDR3 runs 14 residues. CDR3 loop: CASSYSSRGDGYTF. The CDR3 DNA reads TGTGCCAGCAGTTACTCGAGCAGGGGAGACGGCTACACCTTC.

A few counts support this clonotype. The J gene is TRBJ2-7, the V gene TRBV6-5, with D hard to call. Germline assignment: CDR1 MNHEY and CDR2 SVGAGI. The V and J ends lost 0 bases and 4 bases respectively, with 13 bases between them. The CDR3 totals 15 residues. The CDR3 sequence is CASSYSLTGEYEQYF. CDR3 DNA: TGTGCCAGCAGTTACTCACTGACTGGAGAGTACGAGCAGTACTTC.

The chain employs TRBV6-6 and TRBJ2-5; 8 bases line up with TRBD1. The CDR3 is made up of 14 amino acids. Germline CDR1 and CDR2: MNHNY and SVGAGI (reference sequence). V trimming: 5 bases; J trimming: 3 bases; junction bases outside the gene matches: 5. The CDR3 nucleotides are TGTGCCAGCAGTAGTGGACAGGGCGAAGAGACCCAGTACTTC. Translation: CASSSGQGEETQYF.

In its sample, this clonotype was seen a few times. The V and J genes are TRBV28 and TRBJ1-5; TRBD1 aligns across 8 bases. The V segment lost 3 bases and the J segment 6 bases; nucleotides outside the gene matches: 1. CDR1 is MDHEN, CDR2 SYDVKM, per germline. The CDR3 is 13 amino acids. The CDR3 DNA is TGTGCCAGCAGTTTGACAGGGGTTCAGCCCCAGCATTTT. Its translation is CASSLTGVQPQHF.

The chain employs TRBV11-2 and TRBJ1-6; D is possibly TRBD1 (5 bases). The CDR3 runs to 17 residues. Trimming removed 2 bases from V and 0 bases from J, with 11 bases in between. Germline V gene sequence: CDR1 SGHAT, CDR2 FQNNGV. The CDR3: CASSLRQGSSYNSPLHF. The DNA of the CDR3 is TGTGCCAGCAGCTTACGCCAGGGAAGCTCCTATAATTCACCCCTCCACTTT.

This clonotype was detected only a few times. In DNA form, the CDR3 reads TGTGCCAGCAGCTTGACCCCGAAGGAGACCCAGTACTTC. Translating gives CASSLTPKETQYF. The chain links TRBV5-4 to TRBJ2-5; D is unresolved. The ends were cut back, 1 base at V and 5 bases at J, with 9 bases in the middle. The V gene's germline CDR1 is SGHNT and CDR2 YYREEE (reference sequence). This CDR3 is 13 amino acids long.

This clonotype has just a few counts. The gene calls are TRBV5-1 and TRBJ2-3; D unclear. With 4 bases removed from V and 0 bases from J, the gap between germline ends came to 12 bases. CDR1 SGHRS and CDR2 YFSETQ come from the germline V gene. The CDR3 sequence is 15 residues long. The CDR3 loop reads CASSPAPSSTDTQYF. The CDR3 region has the DNA TGCGCCAGCAGCCCGGCTCCTTCTAGCACAGATACGCAGTATTTT.

V and J are TRBV6-2 or TRBV6-3 and TRBJ2-2, with D uncertain. Deletions cut 9 bases from V and 5 bases from J, with 10 bases between. Germline CDR1 reads MNHEY; CDR2 reads SVGEGT. This CDR3 has 12 amino acids. Here the CDR3 reads CARHPGTGELFF. The CDR3 bases are TGTGCCAGACACCCCGGAACCGGGGAGCTGTTTTTT.

This clonotype showed up just a few times. V gene TRBV6-6 combines with J gene TRBJ1-1; D is uncertain. Germline values: CDR1 MNHNY, CDR2 SVGAGI (reference sequence). The CDR3 is 12 residues long. The V end lost 7 bases, the J end lost 3 bases, and 9 bases lay between the germline ends. CDR3 residues: CASIAEDTEAFF. CDR3 DNA sequence: TGTGCCAGCATCGCGGAGGACACTGAAGCTTTCTTT.

This clonotype was counted only a few times. The chain links TRBV5-6 to TRBJ2-5, with TRBD1 as a possible D gene (5 bases). CDR1 and CDR2 (germline): SGHDT, YYEEEE. The V and J ends lost 7 bases and 2 bases respectively, with 12 bases between them. The CDR3 extends over 13 amino acids. The CDR3 DNA is TGTGCCAGCTCAGGGCCCAGACAAGAGACCCAGTACTTC. Its translation is CASSGPRQETQYF. Complete variable domain (other parts from reference TRBV5-6 and TRBJ2-5): DAGVTQSPTHLIKTRGQQVTLRCSPKSGHDTVSWYQQALGQGPQFIFQYYEEEERQRGNFPDRFSGHQFPNYSSELNVNALLLGDSALYLCASSGPRQETQYFGPGTRLLVL.

The rearrangement joins TRBV7-2 to TRBJ2-1, with D possibly being TRBD1 (5 bases). Germline CDR1 SGHTA, CDR2 FQGNSA. Trimming took off 1 base at V and 0 bases at J, with 10 bases between the two ends. This CDR3 spans 16 amino acids. Here the CDR3 DNA reads TGTGCCAGCAGCTTAGTTTCGACAGTCTCCTACAATGAGCAGTTCTTC. The encoded protein is CASSLVSTVSYNEQFF.

This clonotype was picked up many times. The V and J genes are TRBV5-1 and TRBJ2-3; TRBD2 is a possible D gene (6 bases). Germline V lookup: CDR1 SGHRS, CDR2 YFSETQ. The germline V and J ends were trimmed by 0 bases and 0 bases, with 14 bases remaining between them. The CDR3 consists of 17 residues. CDR3 sequence reads: CASSLGPLATSTDTQYF. CDR3 nucleotide sequence: TGCGCCAGCAGCTTGGGACCTCTAGCGACTAGCACAGATACGCAGTATTTT.

The chain combines TRBV7-2 with TRBJ2-5; tentatively, D is TRBD1 or TRBD2 (5 bases each). In germline, CDR1 is SGHTA, CDR2 FQGNSA. Trimming took 3 bases from V and 7 from J, leaving 15 bases between them. This CDR3 has 14 amino acids. The CDR3 bases are TGTGCCAGCAGCTTTGACGGGGCTCAATTGACCCAGTACTTC. Its protein product is CASSFDGAQLTQYF.

The rearrangement uses TRBV7-2 and TRBJ2-1, with 7 bases that match TRBD2. Germline V gene sequence: CDR1 SGHTA, CDR2 FQGNSA. J gave up 0 bases and V 5 bases, and 7 bases lay outside the gene matches. This CDR3 comprises 16 residues. The CDR3 here is CASSARGDVSYNEQFF. CDR3 bases: TGTGCCAGCAGCGCCCGGGGGGACGTCTCCTACAATGAGCAGTTCTTC.

The table lists this clonotype with a few counts. The chain links TRBV18 to TRBJ1-5, with a tentative D call TRBD1 (6 bases). The CDR3 loop spans 14 amino acids. Trimming shortened V by 6 bases and J by 3 bases, and 12 bases separated the two germline ends. Germline CDR1 and CDR2: KGHSH and LQKENI. The CDR3 DNA reads as TGTGCCAGCTCCCGACGGACAGACAATCAGCCCCAGCATTTT. Its protein product is CASSRRTDNQPQHF.

The chain combines TRBV5-1 with TRBJ1-2; D may be TRBD1 (6 bases). The germline V and J ends were trimmed by 3 bases and 8 bases, with 23 bases remaining between them. The CDR3 totals 16 residues. Per the germline V gene, CDR1 is SGHRS and CDR2 is YFSETQ. CDR3 in amino acids: CASSSHLPITGIGYTF. The CDR3 bases are TGCGCCAGCAGCTCACACCTCCCAATAACAGGGATCGGCTACACCTTC.

This clonotype has just a few counts. The V and J genes are TRBV4-3 and TRBJ2-2, with D maybe TRBD1 (6 bases). Germline values: CDR1 LGHNA, CDR2 YSLEER. The CDR3 is made up of 17 amino acids. Trimming pared 1 base from V and 3 bases from J, leaving 15 bases between. CDR3 loop: CASSQADGGMDTGELFF. For the CDR3, the DNA is TGCGCCAGCAGCCAAGCTGATGGGGGCATGGACACCGGGGAGCTGTTTTTT.